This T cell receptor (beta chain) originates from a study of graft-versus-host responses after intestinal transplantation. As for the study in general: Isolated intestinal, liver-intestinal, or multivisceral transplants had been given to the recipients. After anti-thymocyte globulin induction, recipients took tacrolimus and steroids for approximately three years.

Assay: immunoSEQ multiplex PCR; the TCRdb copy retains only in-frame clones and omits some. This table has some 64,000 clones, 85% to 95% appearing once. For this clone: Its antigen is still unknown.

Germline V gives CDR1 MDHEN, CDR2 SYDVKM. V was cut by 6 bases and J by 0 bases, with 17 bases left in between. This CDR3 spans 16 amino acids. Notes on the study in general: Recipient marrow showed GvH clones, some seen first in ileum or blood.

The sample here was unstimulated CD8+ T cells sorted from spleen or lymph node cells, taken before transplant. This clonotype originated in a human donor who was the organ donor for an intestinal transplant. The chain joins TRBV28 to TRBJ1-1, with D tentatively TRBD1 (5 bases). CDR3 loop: CASRKLTGGVNTEAFF. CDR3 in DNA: TGTGCCAGCAGAAAGCTCACGGGGGGAGTGAACACTGAAGCTTTCTTT.